This TCR beta chain appears in the sequencing data of a study of control samples from healthy donors and cancer patients. Assay used: immunoSEQ multiplex PCR; TCRdb lists only in-frame clones, some missing. Among over 100,000 clones listed, 92% were seen once. The CDR3 consists of 14 residues. Trimming pared 1 base from V and 5 bases from J, leaving 11 bases between. Germline V gives CDR1 ENHRY, CDR2 SYGVKD. The TCR comes from a man aged 18 to 29 in good health. This chain connects TRBV10-3 to TRBJ2-5; a weak D match, TRBD1 (5 bases). The sequencing sample was made of blood. This CDR3 is CAISELSGWETQYF. The CDR3 bases are TGTGCCATCAGTGAGTTGTCAGGGTGGGAGACCCAGTACTTC.